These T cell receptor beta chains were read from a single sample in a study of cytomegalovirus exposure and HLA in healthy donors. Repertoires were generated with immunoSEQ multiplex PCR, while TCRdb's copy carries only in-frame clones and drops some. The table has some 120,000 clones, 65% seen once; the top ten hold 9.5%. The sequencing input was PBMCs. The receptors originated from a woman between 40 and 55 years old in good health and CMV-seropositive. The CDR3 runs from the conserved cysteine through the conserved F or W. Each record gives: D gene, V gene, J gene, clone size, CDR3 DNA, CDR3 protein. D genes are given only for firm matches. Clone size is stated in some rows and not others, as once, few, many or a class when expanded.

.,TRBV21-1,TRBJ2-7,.,TGTGCCAGCATCTGGGGAGCCCTAGACGAGCAGTACTTC,CASIWGALDEQYF
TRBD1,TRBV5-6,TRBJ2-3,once,TGTGCCAGCAGCCCGGACAGGGTCCCAGATACGCAGTATTTT,CASSPDRVPDTQYF
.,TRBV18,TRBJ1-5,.,TGTGCCAGCTCACCAACAGGGATTTATCAGCCCCAGCATTTT,CASSPTGIYQPQHF
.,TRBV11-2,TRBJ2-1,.,TGTGCCAGCAGCAGCGCAGCCTACAATGAGCAGTTCTTC,CASSSAAYNEQFF
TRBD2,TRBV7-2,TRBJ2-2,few,TGTGCCAGCAGCTTAGCTACTAGCGGGAGCAGCGGGGAGCTGTTTTTT,CASSLATSGSSGELFF
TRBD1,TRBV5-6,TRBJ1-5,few,TGTGCCAGCAGCTTCTTCGACAGGGGGCTAGGCAATCAGCCCCAGCATTTT,CASSFFDRGLGNQPQHF
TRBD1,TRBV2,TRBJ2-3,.,TGTGCCAGCAGTGAAGCGCGCAGGGGGACGCAGTATTTT,CASSEARRGTQYF
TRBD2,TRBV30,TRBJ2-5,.,TGTGCCTGGAGCGACCCCAGCGGGAGGGCTGAAGAGACCCAGTACTTC,CAWSDPSGRAEETQYF
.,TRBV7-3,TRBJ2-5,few,TGTGCCAGCAGCCCCCCTCAAGAGACCCAGTACTTC,CASSPPQETQYF
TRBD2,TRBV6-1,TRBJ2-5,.,TGTGCCAGCAGTGAATACGGGGGGGGACTAGCGGGAGTCGAGACCCAGTACTTC,CASSEYGGGLAGVETQYF
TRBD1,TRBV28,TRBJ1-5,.,TGTGCCAGCAGGTCACAGGGGGCCTTCAATCAGCCCCAGCATTTT,CASRSQGAFNQPQHF
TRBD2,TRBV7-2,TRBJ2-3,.,TGTGCCAGCAGCCCCGGACTAGCGGGAGCAGATACGCAGTATTTT,CASSPGLAGADTQYF
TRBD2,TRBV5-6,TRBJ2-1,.,TGTGCCAGCAGCGGTGCCGGGACTAGCTCCTACAATGAGCAGTTCTTC,CASSGAGTSSYNEQFF
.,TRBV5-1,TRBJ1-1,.,TGCGCCAGCAGCTCCCTGTCATCGGACACTGAAGCTTTCTTT,CASSSLSSDTEAFF
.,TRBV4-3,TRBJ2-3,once,TGCGCCAGCAGCCAAGTTTCCCGGGAGCAAGATACGCAGTATTTT,CASSQVSREQDTQYF
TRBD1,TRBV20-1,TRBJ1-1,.,TGCAGTGCTGACAGGGACACTGAAGCTTTCTTT,CSADRDTEAFF
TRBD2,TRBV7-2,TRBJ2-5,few,TGTGCCAGCAGCTTCAGACTAGCGGGAAGGGATGAGACCCAGTACTTC,CASSFRLAGRDETQYF
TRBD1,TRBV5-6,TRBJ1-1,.,TGTGCCAGCAGCTCCAGGGGGCAGGAAGCTTTCTTT,CASSSRGQEAFF
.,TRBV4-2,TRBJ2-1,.,TGTGCCAGCCGCCTAGTGGTCCATGAGCAGTTCTTC,CASRLVVHEQFF
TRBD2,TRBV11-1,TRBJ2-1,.,TGTGCCAGCAGCTTAGCGTTGACTAGCGGCTCCTACAATGAGCAGTTCTTC,CASSLALTSGSYNEQFF
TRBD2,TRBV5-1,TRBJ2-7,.,TGCGCCAGCAGCCCATCGACTAGCGGACCTTACGAGCAGTACTTC,CASSPSTSGPYEQYF
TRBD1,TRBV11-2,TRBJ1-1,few,TGTGCCAGCAGCCCCTGGACAGGGAGTGAAGCTTTCTTT,CASSPWTGSEAFF
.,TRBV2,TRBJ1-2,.,TGTGCCAGCAGTTCCTCGACATTGGGCAACTATGGCTACACCTTC,CASSSSTLGNYGYTF
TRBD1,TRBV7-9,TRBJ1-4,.,TGTGCCAGCAGCTTAAGGATACAGGGGATCGGTGCTAATGAAAAACTGTTTTTT,CASSLRIQGIGANEKLFF
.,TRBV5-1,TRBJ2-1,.,TGCGCCAGCGGACAGACGGTCTCCTACAATGAGCAGTTCTTC,CASGQTVSYNEQFF